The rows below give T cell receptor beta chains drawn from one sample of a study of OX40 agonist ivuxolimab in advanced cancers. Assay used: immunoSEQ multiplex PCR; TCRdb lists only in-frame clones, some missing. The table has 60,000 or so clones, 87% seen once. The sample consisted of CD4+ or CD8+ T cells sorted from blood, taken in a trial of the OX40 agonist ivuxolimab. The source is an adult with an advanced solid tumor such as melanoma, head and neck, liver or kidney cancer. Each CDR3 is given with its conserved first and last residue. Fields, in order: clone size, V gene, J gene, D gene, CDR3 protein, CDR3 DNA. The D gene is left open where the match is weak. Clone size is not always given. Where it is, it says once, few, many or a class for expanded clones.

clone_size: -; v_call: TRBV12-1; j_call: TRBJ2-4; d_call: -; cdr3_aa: CASSLPTGQLAKNIQYF; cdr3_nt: TGTGCCAGCAGCTTGCCCACGGGACAGCTAGCCAAAAACATTCAGTACTTC
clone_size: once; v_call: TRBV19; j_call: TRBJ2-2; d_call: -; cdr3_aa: CASDRTNTGELFF; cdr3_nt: TGTGCCAGCGACCGAACGAACACCGGGGAGCTGTTTTTT
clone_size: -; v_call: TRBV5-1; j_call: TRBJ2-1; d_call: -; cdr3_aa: CASSTPHNEQFF; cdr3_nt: TGCGCCAGCAGCACCCCGCATAATGAGCAGTTCTTC
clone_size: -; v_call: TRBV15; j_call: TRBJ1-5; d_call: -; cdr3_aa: CATSRGGENQPQHF; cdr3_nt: TGTGCCACCAGCAGAGGGGGAGAAAATCAGCCCCAGCATTTT
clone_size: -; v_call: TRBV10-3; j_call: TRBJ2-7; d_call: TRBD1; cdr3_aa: CAISEDRVVYEQYF; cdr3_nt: TGTGCCATCAGTGAGGACAGGGTGGTGTACGAGCAGTACTTC
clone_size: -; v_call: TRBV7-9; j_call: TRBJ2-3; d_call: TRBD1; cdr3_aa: CASSSTGGPFSTDTQYF; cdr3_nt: TGTGCCAGCAGCTCCACAGGGGGTCCCTTTAGCACAGATACGCAGTATTTT
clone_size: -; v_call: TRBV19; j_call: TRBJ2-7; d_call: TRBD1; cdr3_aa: CASSAPGTVSYEQYF; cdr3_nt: TGTGCCAGTAGTGCCCCCGGGACAGTCTCCTACGAGCAGTACTTC
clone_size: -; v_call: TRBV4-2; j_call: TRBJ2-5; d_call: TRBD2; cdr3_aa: CASSQDRGGQETQYF; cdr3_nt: TGTGCCAGCAGCCAAGATCGCGGGGGGCAAGAGACCCAGTACTTC
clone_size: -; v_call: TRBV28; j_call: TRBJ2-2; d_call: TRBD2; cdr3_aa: CASNLAGANTGELFF; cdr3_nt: TGTGCCAGCAACTTAGCGGGAGCGAACACCGGGGAGCTGTTTTTT
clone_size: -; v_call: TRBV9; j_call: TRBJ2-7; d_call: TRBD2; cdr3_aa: CASSSYGGGGYEQYF; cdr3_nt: TGTGCCAGCAGCTCCTACGGGGGGGGCGGCTACGAGCAGTACTTC
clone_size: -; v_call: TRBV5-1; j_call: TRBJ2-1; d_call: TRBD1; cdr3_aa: CASRGTGSSNEQFF; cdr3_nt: TGCGCCAGCAGGGGGACAGGCTCCTCAAATGAGCAGTTCTTC
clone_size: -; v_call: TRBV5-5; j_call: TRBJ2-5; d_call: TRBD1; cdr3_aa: CASSPTGGETQYF; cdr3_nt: TGTGCCAGCAGCCCGACAGGGGGAGAGACCCAGTACTTC
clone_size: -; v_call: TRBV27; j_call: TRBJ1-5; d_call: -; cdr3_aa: CASSPPAYSNQPQHF; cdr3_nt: TGTGCCAGCAGCCCCCCGGCCTATAGCAATCAGCCCCAGCATTTT
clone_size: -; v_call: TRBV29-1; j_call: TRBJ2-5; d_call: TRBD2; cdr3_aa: CSVRLAGVETQYF; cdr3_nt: TGCAGCGTTAGGCTAGCGGGAGTAGAGACCCAGTACTTC